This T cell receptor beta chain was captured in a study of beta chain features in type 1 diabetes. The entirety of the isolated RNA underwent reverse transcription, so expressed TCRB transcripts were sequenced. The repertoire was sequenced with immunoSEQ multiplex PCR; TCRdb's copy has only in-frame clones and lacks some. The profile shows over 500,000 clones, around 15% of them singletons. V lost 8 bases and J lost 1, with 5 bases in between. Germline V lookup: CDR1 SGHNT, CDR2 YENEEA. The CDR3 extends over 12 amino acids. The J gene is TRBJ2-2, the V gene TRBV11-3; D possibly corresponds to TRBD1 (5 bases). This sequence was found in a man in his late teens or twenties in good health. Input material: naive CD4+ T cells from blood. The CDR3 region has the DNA TGTGCCAGCCAGGGGAACACCGGGGAGCTGTTTTTT. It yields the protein CASQGNTGELFF.